The next 13 T cell receptor beta chains were all read from a single sample in a study of regulatory T cells in long-lasting Graves disease. Construction of the TCR beta libraries employed iRepertoire HTBI primers in conjunction with Arm-PCR of CDR3 regions. Via MiXCR, TCRdb re-called the multiplex PCR reads, giving one row per CDR3 protein. The data show around 450,000 distinct CDR3 sequences, roughly 21% seen once. Time point of the sample: persistent/refractory GD, antithyroid drugs over 5 years with positive TRAb. Construction of the TCR library relied on RNA isolated from PBMCs. This material consisted of peripheral blood mononuclear cells (PBMCs), taken when the disease was refractory, from a patient treated with antithyroid drugs. These receptors were obtained from a female donor with Graves disease.

A word on this clonotype: This may be a read error: a much more frequent sequence differs by one nucleotide. This chain connects TRBV27 to TRBJ1-6; D gene ambiguous. Germline V CDR1 and CDR2: MNHEY, SMNVEV (reference sequence). Trimming left V 2 bases short and J 8 bases short, with 13 bases between. The CDR3 is made up of 15 amino acids. The DNA of the CDR3 is TGTGCCAGCAGTTTAGGCGTCGGGGATGATTCACCCCTCCACTTT. Its translation: CASSLGVGDDSPLHF.

This clonotype was observed many times. The CDR3 DNA sequence: TGTGCCAGCAGTTTGGGTCCGGCTCGGAGCAACGAGCAGTACTTC. Residues: CASSLGPARSNEQYF. The chain employs TRBV12-3 or TRBV12-4 and TRBJ2-7; D unclear. Trimming stripped 3 bases from V and 5 bases from J, with 17 bases between. The length of the CDR3 is 15 residues.

This clonotype was found a few times. J is TRBJ2-2 and V is TRBV30; no firm D call. The V end was cut by 0 bases, the J end by 3 bases, with 5 bases between. CDR3 length: 13 amino acids. In germline, CDR1 is GTSNPN, CDR2 SVGIG (reference sequence). The CDR3 loop reads CAWSVPDTGELFF. The CDR3, as DNA: TGTGCCTGGAGTGTACCGGACACCGGGGAGCTGTTTTTT. The complete variable domain, with remaining parts taken from reference TRBV30 and TRBJ2-2, reads SQTIHQWPATLVQPVGSPLSLECTVEGTSNPNLYWYRQAAGRGLQLLFYSVGIGQISSEVPQNLSASRPQDRQFILSSKKLLLSDSGFYLCAWSVPDTGELFFGEGSRLTVL.

This clonotype was picked up many times. The gene calls are TRBV28 and TRBJ2-2; 8 nucleotides match TRBD1. The CDR3 sequence is 16 residues long. CDR1 and CDR2 (germline): MDHEN, SYDVKM. V shed 5 bases and J 1 base; nucleotides not matched to a gene: 6. CDR3 sequence (DNA): TGTGCCAGCAGTCCCATTGGGACAGGGAACACCGGGGAGCTGTTTTTT. It is translated as CASSPIGTGNTGELFF.

The chain carries TRBV7-8 and TRBJ1-3; a possible D gene is TRBD1 (6 bases). The ends were cut back, 6 bases at V and 0 bases at J, with 12 bases in the middle. Germline V gives CDR1 SGHVS, CDR2 FQNEAQ. CDR3 length: 15 residues. The DNA for the CDR3 is TGTGCCAGCAGTAACACAGGGAGCTCTGGAAACACCATATATTTT. Encoded protein: CASSNTGSSGNTIYF.

The chain employs TRBV20-1 and TRBJ2-3; tentatively, D is TRBD1 or TRBD2 (5 bases each). Per the germline V gene, CDR1 is DFQATT and CDR2 is SNEGSKA (reference sequence). The V gene lost 0 bases and the J gene lost 4 bases, with 17 bases spanning the gap. The length of the CDR3 is 16 residues. Written as DNA, the CDR3 is TGCAGTGCTAGAGACTGGCCCCGGAGAGGGGCAGATACGCAGTATTTT. Residues: CSARDWPRRGADTQYF.

This clonotype was counted only a few times. The chain recombines TRBV20-1 with TRBJ2-7, with D perhaps assigned TRBD1 or TRBD2 (5 bases each). Trimming stripped 2 bases from V and 9 bases from J, with 20 bases between. Germline CDR1 is DFQATT and CDR2 is SNEGSKA (reference sequence). The CDR3 runs 14 residues. The CDR3 DNA is TGCAGTGCTAGACCGGGGCCTAACTCACACCGGCAGTACTTC. Amino acids: CSARPGPNSHRQYF.

This clonotype was observed at least ten times. The genes are TRBV20-1 and TRBJ2-5; unclear D gene. Germline V gene sequence: CDR1 DFQATT, CDR2 SNEGSKA (reference sequence). CDR3 size: 13 residues. V was clipped by 0 bases and J by 2 bases, with 7 bases between them. CDR3 sequence reads: CSARDLEQETQYF. The CDR3 DNA reads as TGCAGTGCTAGAGATCTGGAGCAAGAGACCCAGTACTTC.

CDR3 sequence (DNA): TGTGCCAGCAGCCTAACTGGCCGTTGGGGAGGCGGCCCTGAAGCTTTCTTT. Translation gives CASSLTGRWGGGPEAFF. This sequence joins TRBV28 and TRBJ1-1; unclear D gene. V shed 6 bases and J shed 6 bases, with 26 bases lying between them. The germline V gene has CDR1 MDHEN and CDR2 SYDVKM. This CDR3 has 17 amino acids.

This clonotype was observed at least ten times. J is TRBJ2-5 and V is TRBV24-1; the D call may be TRBD1 or TRBD2 (5 bases each). Trimming shortened V by 5 bases and J by 0 bases, and 9 bases separated the two germline ends. This CDR3 has 14 residues. Germline CDR1 is KGHDR and CDR2 is SFDVKD. Here the CDR3 DNA reads TGTGCCACCAGTGTGGGACGGTACCAAGAGACCCAGTACTTC. As protein: CATSVGRYQETQYF.

This clonotype has more than one count but fewer than ten. The chain joins TRBV5-1 to TRBJ1-4, with D possibly matching TRBD1 (6 bases). This CDR3 comprises 16 residues. From germline, CDR1 is SGHRS and CDR2 YFSETQ. Trimming removed 1 base from V and 3 bases from J, with 13 bases in between. The CDR3 region is CASSLKGGPPNEKLFF. The CDR3 nucleotides are TGCGCCAGCAGCTTGAAGGGGGGACCACCTAATGAAAAACTGTTTTTT.

This sequence joins TRBV7-9 and TRBJ2-2; D call uncertain. This CDR3 contains 17 residues. Trimming pared 5 bases from V and 7 bases from J, leaving 23 bases between. Germline V gene sequence: CDR1 SEHNR, CDR2 FQNEAQ (reference sequence). The CDR3, as DNA: TGTGCCAGCAGCCCCACTGGAGCGCTAAAGGGTCACGGGGAGCTGTTTTTT. This sequence encodes CASSPTGALKGHGELFF.

Only a few counts were recorded for this clonotype. The chain couples TRBV28 to TRBJ2-3; perhaps TRBD2 as D (5 bases). Trimming took 5 bases from V and 3 from J, leaving 12 bases between them. Germline V gene lookup returns CDR1 MDHEN and CDR2 SYDVKM. The CDR3 spans 14 residues. DNA of the CDR3: TGTGCCAGCAGTCGCTTACTAGTGACAGATACGCAGTATTTT. Protein product: CASSRLLVTDTQYF.